A single sample gave rise to the 29 T cell receptor beta chains below, sequenced in a study of STAT5B mutations in CD4+ large granular lymphocyte leukemia. Produced via immunoSEQ multiplex PCR; TCRdb's table is partial and in-frame only. The sample shows approximately 34,000 clones, around 67% of them seen only once. The sample was CD4+ T cells from blood buffy coats. Receptor source: a human donor in good health.

J is TRBJ1-6 and V is TRBV15; D uncertain. Germline V gene data show CDR1 as LNHNV and CDR2 as YYDKDF (reference sequence). The CDR3 consists of 13 residues. The V and J ends lost 0 bases and 9 bases respectively, with 6 bases between them. The CDR3 bases are TGTGCCACCAGCAGAGACTCCGGTTCACCCCTCCACTTT. It translates to CATSRDSGSPLHF.

This clone has only a few counts. V gene TRBV4-1 combines with J gene TRBJ1-5; TRBD1 matches 9 bases. V gave up 4 bases and J gave up 1 base; unmatched junction bases: 2. This CDR3 spans 15 amino acids. Germline V CDR1 and CDR2: MGHRA, YSYEKL. CDR3 DNA sequence: TGCGCCAGCAGCCCGACAGGGGGGAGCAATCAGCCCCAGCATTTT. Its protein product is CASSPTGGSNQPQHF.

This chain connects TRBV6-5 to TRBJ2-7; weak D call: TRBD2 (6 bases). This CDR3 comprises 11 residues. Germline V gives CDR1 MNHEY, CDR2 SVGAGI. Trimming stripped 5 bases from V and 9 bases from J, with 11 bases between. The chain's CDR3 is CASSDFGGQYF. The CDR3 DNA reads as TGTGCCAGCAGTGATTTCGGGGGGCAGTACTTC.

This clone was counted a few times. This chain connects TRBV19 to TRBJ1-5, with D possibly TRBD1 on 6 matching bases. Trimming removed 9 bases at V and 0 bases at J, with 18 bases between. The CDR3 consists of 16 residues. Per the germline V gene, CDR1 is LNHDA and CDR2 is SQIVND (reference sequence). The CDR3 nucleotides are TGTGCCAGCCTGAGGGGACACCCCTATAGCAATCAGCCCCAGCATTTT. This sequence encodes CASLRGHPYSNQPQHF.

This chain connects TRBV5-1 to TRBJ2-2; possibly TRBD1 for D (6 bases). The CDR3 is made up of 16 amino acids. Per germline, CDR1 SGHRS and CDR2 YFSETQ. V was trimmed by 0 bases and J by 3 bases, leaving 12 bases between them. The CDR3 nucleotides are TGCGCCAGCAGCTTGGGCCAGGGGCCCGACACCGGGGAGCTGTTTTTT. This translates into CASSLGQGPDTGELFF.

This chain links TRBV5-1 with TRBJ2-7, with D possibly being TRBD2 (5 bases). Germline CDR1 SGHRS, CDR2 YFSETQ. The CDR3 spans 15 residues. The germline V and J ends were trimmed by 3 bases and 3 bases, with 16 bases remaining between them. CDR3 residues: CASSSQSAVIYEQYF. In nucleotides, the CDR3 is TGCGCCAGCAGCTCCCAGTCAGCGGTTATCTACGAGCAGTACTTC.

The table lists this clone with a count of one. The CDR3 DNA is TGTGCCAGCAGCTTGACAGGGGGGTTTAACAATGAGCAGTTCTTC. Amino acids: CASSLTGGFNNEQFF. The rearrangement uses TRBV5-4 and TRBJ2-1, with 8 bases matching TRBD1. The germline CDR1 and CDR2 sequences are SGHNT and YYREEE (reference sequence). Trimming took 1 base from V and 5 from J; bases not matched to a gene: 5. This CDR3 is 15 amino acids long.

The chain has TRBV7-2 and TRBJ2-7, with 8 bases matching TRBD1. Germline assignment: CDR1 SGHTA and CDR2 FQGNSA. This CDR3 is 16 amino acids long. The junction had 7 bases not matched to a gene; V was cut back by 1 base and J by 2 bases. The CDR3 sequence is CASSLGFRGPPYEQYF. The CDR3 nucleotides read TGTGCCAGCAGCTTAGGGTTCAGGGGGCCCCCCTACGAGCAGTACTTC. Based on the CDR3 plus reference TRBV7-2 and TRBJ2-7, the full variable domain is GAGVSQSPSNKVTEKGKDVELRCDPISGHTALYWYRQSLGQGLEFLIYFQGNSAPDKSGLPSDRFSAERTGGSVSTLTIQRTQQEDSAVYLCASSLGFRGPPYEQYFGPGTRLTVT.

This chain links TRBV5-6 with TRBJ1-5; D call uncertain. V gave up 3 bases and J gave up 5 bases, with 18 bases separating them. The CDR3 is made up of 16 amino acids. CDR1 is SGHDT, CDR2 YYEEEE, per germline. In DNA, the CDR3 is TGTGCCAGCAGCTCCTTTATAACCCACGGAGATCAGCCCCAGCATTTT. This sequence encodes CASSSFITHGDQPQHF.

This sequence joins TRBV4-2 and TRBJ1-5, with a tentative D call TRBD1 (6 bases). Per germline, CDR1 LGHNA and CDR2 YNFKEQ. V was trimmed by 4 bases and J by 5 bases, leaving 15 bases between them. The CDR3 consists of 15 residues. The CDR3 loop is CASSPRDIGDQPQHF. The CDR3 DNA reads TGTGCCAGCAGCCCTCGGGACATCGGGGATCAGCCCCAGCATTTT.

This clone turned up a few times. The rearrangement uses TRBV19 and TRBJ1-2, with no clear D. Germline V lookup: CDR1 LNHDA, CDR2 SQIVND (reference sequence). The V and J ends lost 9 bases and 0 bases respectively, with 5 bases between them. The CDR3 consists of 11 residues. This CDR3 is CASRTNYGYTF. The DNA of the CDR3 is TGTGCCAGCCGGACTAACTATGGCTACACCTTC.

The chain couples TRBV19 to TRBJ2-3; 9 bases align to TRBD2. V shed 2 bases, J shed 5 bases, and the junction held 8 bases outside the gene matches. The CDR3 runs 16 residues. Germline V gene data show CDR1 as LNHDA and CDR2 as SQIVND (reference sequence). The CDR3 protein is CASSIPAGGMGDTQYF. CDR3 bases: TGTGCCAGTAGTATACCAGCGGGGGGCATGGGAGATACGCAGTATTTT.

The chain is built from TRBV5-1 and TRBJ2-5, with D perhaps matching TRBD1 (6 bases). The J call may not be correct, given that the DNA end is closer to TRBJ2-7. This CDR3 spans 13 amino acids. Germline loops: CDR1 SGHRS, CDR2 YFSETQ. CDR3 sequence (DNA): TGCGCCAGCAGGCAGAACAGGGCCTACGAGCAGTACTTC. Its protein product is CASRQNRAYEQYF.

V and J are TRBV5-1 and TRBJ2-5; D may be TRBD1 (6 bases). CDR1 is SGHRS and CDR2 is YFSETQ in the germline V gene. Trimming stripped 4 bases from V and 5 bases from J, with 18 bases between. This CDR3 has 15 amino acids. This CDR3 is CASSRQGTPEETQYF. The CDR3 bases are TGCGCCAGCAGCCGCCAGGGGACCCCGGAGGAGACCCAGTACTTC.

The table lists this clone with a count of one. This rearrangement joins TRBV5-4 to TRBJ1-1, with D perhaps TRBD1 (5 bases). Trimming shortened V by 3 bases and J by 7 bases, and 16 bases separated the two germline ends. This CDR3 contains 14 residues. Germline values: CDR1 SGHNT, CDR2 YYREEE (reference sequence). The CDR3: CASSSMRDGLEAFF. DNA for the CDR3: TGTGCCAGCAGCTCAATGCGGGACGGCCTTGAAGCTTTCTTT. The full variable domain, completed using reference TRBV5-4 and TRBJ1-1, is ETGVTQSPTHLIKTRGQQVTLRCSSQSGHNTVSWYQQALGQGPQFIFQYYREEENGRGNFPPRFSGLQFPNYSSELNVNALELDDSALYLCASSSMRDGLEAFFGQGTRLTVV.

The chain uses TRBV5-1 and TRBJ2-7; 8 bases are shared with TRBD2. Trimming at V came to 0 bases and at J to 1 base, leaving 3 bases not matched to a gene. CDR1 is SGHRS, CDR2 YFSETQ, per germline. This CDR3 has 15 amino acids. This chain's CDR3 is CASSLVQRGSYEQYF. For the CDR3, the DNA is TGCGCCAGCAGCTTGGTCCAGCGGGGGTCCTACGAGCAGTACTTC.

The chain employs TRBV5-6 and TRBJ1-1; maybe TRBD1 (6 bases). Trimming pared 2 bases from V and 0 bases from J, leaving 8 bases between. Germline lookup yields CDR1 SGHDT and CDR2 YYEEEE. The CDR3 has 14 amino acids. The CDR3 region is CASSFGTLNTEAFF. The DNA of the CDR3 is TGTGCCAGCAGCTTCGGGACATTGAACACTGAAGCTTTCTTT.

The chain joins TRBV7-2 to TRBJ1-2, with TRBD1 as a possible D gene (5 bases). There are 17 residues in the CDR3. The germline V gene has CDR1 SGHTA and CDR2 FQGNSA. V was pared by 2 bases and J by 1 base, with 17 bases between. The CDR3 DNA reads TGTGCCAGCAGCTTAAGGCCCTTGCGGGGGGTTAACTATGGCTACACCTTC. Protein product: CASSLRPLRGVNYGYTF.

The CDR3 reads CASSQVFSSYEQYF. The CDR3 bases are TGCGCCAGCAGCCAAGTCTTTAGCTCCTACGAGCAGTACTTC. This sequence joins TRBV4-1 and TRBJ2-7, with no clear D. The V gene lost 1 base and the J gene lost 0 bases, with 7 bases spanning the gap. This CDR3 is 14 amino acids long. Germline V gives CDR1 MGHRA, CDR2 YSYEKL.

This clone was detected only once. The V call is TRBV9, the J call TRBJ1-3; D unresolved. In germline, CDR1 is SGDLS, CDR2 YYNGEE. This CDR3 comprises 15 residues. Trimming left V 0 bases short and J 4 bases short, with 11 bases between. As DNA, the CDR3 is TGTGCCAGCAGCGTAGGAATTTCGGGGGGAAACACCATATATTTT. Translation: CASSVGISGGNTIYF.

Written as DNA, the CDR3 is TGTGCCAGCAGCTTCGTAGACCATGGAAAGACCTATGGCTACACCTTC. Amino acids: CASSFVDHGKTYGYTF. The gene calls are TRBV7-9 and TRBJ1-2; D call uncertain. Trimming pared 3 bases from V and 4 bases from J, leaving 18 bases between. CDR1 is SEHNR and CDR2 is FQNEAQ in the germline V gene (reference sequence). This CDR3 is built from 16 residues.

The CDR3: CASSSPGADIQYF. The DNA for the CDR3 is TGTGCCAGCAGCAGTCCGGGGGCGGACATTCAGTACTTC. This rearrangement joins TRBV7-2 to TRBJ2-4; either TRBD1 or TRBD2 may fit D (6 bases each). The CDR3 has 13 amino acids. Trimming took off 5 bases at V and 8 bases at J, with 13 bases between the two ends. Looked up from germline, CDR1 is SGHTA and CDR2 is FQGNSA.

The CDR3 region is CASSPQGGQPQHF. The CDR3 DNA is TGTGCCAGTAGTCCCCAAGGGGGTCAGCCCCAGCATTTT. This chain connects TRBV19 to TRBJ1-5; the D gene is possibly TRBD1 (6 bases). The length of the CDR3 is 13 residues. Trimming left V 5 bases short and J 6 bases short, with 11 bases between. In germline, CDR1 is LNHDA, CDR2 SQIVND (reference sequence). Full variable domain (missing parts from reference TRBV19 and TRBJ1-5): DGGITQSPKYLFRKEGQNVTLSCEQNLNHDAMYWYRQDPGQGLRLIYYSQIVNDFQKGDIAEGYSVSREKKESFPLTVTSAQKNPTAFYLCASSPQGGQPQHFGDGTRLSIL.

In its sample, this clone was seen a few times. This chain connects TRBV28 to TRBJ1-2; 10 bases line up with TRBD1. This CDR3 is 16 amino acids long. Germline V CDR1 and CDR2: MDHEN, SYDVKM. V was clipped by 5 bases and J by 2 bases; unmatched bases: 8. CDR3 sequence (DNA): TGTGCCAGCAGTCTCCCCACGGGACAGGGGAACTATGGCTACACCTTC. Protein product: CASSLPTGQGNYGYTF.

This clone was detected only once. The rearrangement joins TRBV7-2 to TRBJ2-6, with a tentative D call TRBD2 (5 bases). Germline lookup yields CDR1 SGHTA and CDR2 FQGNSA. Trimming removed 1 base at V and 5 bases at J, with 9 bases between. The CDR3 consists of 15 residues. This CDR3 is CASSLESGWANVLTF. The CDR3 coding sequence is TGTGCCAGCAGCTTAGAAAGCGGTTGGGCCAACGTCCTGACTTTC. The whole variable domain, remainder taken from reference TRBV7-2 and TRBJ2-6, is GAGVSQSPSNKVTEKGKDVELRCDPISGHTALYWYRQSLGQGLEFLIYFQGNSAPDKSGLPSDRFSAERTGGSVSTLTIQRTQQEDSAVYLCASSLESGWANVLTFGAGSRLTVL.

DNA for the CDR3: TGTGCCAGCAGCTTTAGGGGGCGCGACGAGCAGTACTTC. This gives the protein CASSFRGRDEQYF. J is TRBJ2-7 and V is TRBV13, with 7 bases fitting TRBD1. J gave up 5 bases and V 3 bases, and 4 bases lay outside the gene matches. Germline V gene data show CDR1 as PRHDT and CDR2 as FYEKMQ (reference sequence). The CDR3 loop spans 13 amino acids. The full variable domain, rest sourced from reference TRBV13 and TRBJ2-7, is AAGVIQSPRHLIKEKRETATLKCYPIPRHDTVYWYQQGPGQDPQFLISFYEKMQSDKGSIPDRFSAQQFSDYHSELNMSSLELGDSALYFCASSFRGRDEQYFGPGTRLTVT.

The CDR3 DNA reads TGTGCCATCAGTGAGTCCGGCAGCCAAGAGACCCAGTACTTC. Its protein is CAISESGSQETQYF. The chain carries TRBV10-3 and TRBJ2-5, with unresolved D. Trimming shortened V by 0 bases and J by 1 base, and 6 bases separated the two germline ends. CDR3 length: 14 residues. Germline values: CDR1 ENHRY, CDR2 SYGVKD.

The chain uses TRBV9 and TRBJ2-3; TRBD2 might be the D (5 bases). The germline V and J ends were trimmed by 2 bases and 6 bases, with 7 bases remaining between them. The length of the CDR3 is 12 residues. From germline, CDR1 is SGDLS and CDR2 YYNGEE. The CDR3 DNA reads as TGTGCCAGCAGCGTCTCGGGGGATACGCAGTATTTT. It yields the protein CASSVSGDTQYF.

This clone was seen more than once but under ten times. The gene calls are TRBV6-5 and TRBJ1-1; maybe TRBD1 (6 bases). CDR3 length: 12 amino acids. V was pared by 5 bases and J by 9 bases, with 13 bases between. Germline assignment: CDR1 MNHEY and CDR2 SVGAGI. As DNA, the CDR3 is TGTGCCAGCAGTCGAGGGGGGTTACAAGCTTTCTTT. It translates to CASSRGGLQAFF.